This TCR beta chain was sequenced in a study of CD8+ T cells in alopecia areata. This clone showed up just a few times. At one of its ends the junction is not consistent with the germline gene, which may arise from a read error. Regarding treatment: oral pan-JAK inhibitor, 5-10 mg twice daily. CDR3 size: 15 residues. Germline CDR1 is SSHAT and CDR2 is FNYEAQ (reference sequence). RNA was isolated and reverse transcribed to cDNA, the sequencing template. Method: immunoSEQ multiplex PCR; TCRdb's copy keeps in-frame clones and lacks some. The table lists roughly 120,000 clones, less than 75% of them singletons.

The sequencing used CD8+ T cells sorted from blood, collected at week 4, from a patient treated with tofacitinib. The receptor comes from a human donor with alopecia areata. V is TRBV7-7 and J is TRBJ2-7, with 9 nucleotides matching TRBD1. The CDR3 loop reads CASSPTGGQGSEQYF. CDR3 nucleotide sequence: TGTGCTAGCAGCCCGACCGGGGGACAGGGTTCCGAGCAGTACTTC. Using reference TRBV7-7 and TRBJ2-7 for the parts outside the CDR3, the full variable domain is GAGVSQSPRYKVTKRGQDVTLRCDPISSHATLYWYQQALGQGPEFLTYFNYEAQPDKSGLPSDRFSAERPEGSISTLTIQRTEQRDSAMYRCASSPTGGQGSEQYFGPGTRLTVT.